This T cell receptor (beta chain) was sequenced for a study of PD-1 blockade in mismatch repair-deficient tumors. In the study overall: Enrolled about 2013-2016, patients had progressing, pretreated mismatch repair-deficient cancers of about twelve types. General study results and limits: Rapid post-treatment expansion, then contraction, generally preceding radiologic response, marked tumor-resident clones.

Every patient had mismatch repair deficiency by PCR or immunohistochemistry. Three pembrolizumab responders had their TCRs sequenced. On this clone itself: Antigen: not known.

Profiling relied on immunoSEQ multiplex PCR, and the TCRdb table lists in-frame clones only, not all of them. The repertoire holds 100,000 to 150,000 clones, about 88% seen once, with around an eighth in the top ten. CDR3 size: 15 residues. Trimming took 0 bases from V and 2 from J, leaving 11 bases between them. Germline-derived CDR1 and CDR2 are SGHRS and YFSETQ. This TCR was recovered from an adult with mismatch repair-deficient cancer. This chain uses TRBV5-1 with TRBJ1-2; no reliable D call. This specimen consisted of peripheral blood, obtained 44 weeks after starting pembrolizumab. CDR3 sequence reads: CASSLGRGVNYGYTF. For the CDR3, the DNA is TGCGCCAGCAGCTTGGGGCGGGGAGTGAACTATGGCTACACCTTC.